The T cell receptor beta chain under discussion was sequenced for a study of regulatory T cells in long-lasting Graves disease. Study-level results: Accuracy might have suffered from few samples.

CDR3 length: 10 amino acids. The V segment lost 4 bases and the J segment 8 bases; nucleotides outside the gene matches: 1. Germline V gives CDR1 SQVTM, CDR2 ANQGSEA. TCR beta libraries were built with iRepertoire HTBI primers and Arm-PCR of CDR3 regions. Each CDR3 protein is one row after TCRdb ran MiXCR on the multiplex PCR reads. The sample contains some 220,000 distinct CDR3 sequences, approximately 18% of which appear only once. Time point described: newly diagnosed GD, antithyroid drugs for less than 3 months. Extracted PBMC RNA gave rise to the TCR library. This clonotype was seen many times. Antigen unknown. In addition, the sample was reused for a study of T cells in Graves' hyperthyroidism and ophthalmopathy.

This TCR was recovered from a woman in her 30s with Graves disease. The chain carries TRBV29-1 and TRBJ1-1; 7 nucleotides align to TRBD1. The sequencing used peripheral blood mononuclear cells (PBMCs), collected at new diagnosis, from a patient treated with antithyroid drugs. The CDR3 nucleotides read TGCAGCGTTGGGGACAGAGAAGCTTTCTTT. It translates to CSVGDREAFF.